The 28 T cell receptor beta chains below all came from one sample that was sequenced in a study of blood T cell repertoires in COVID-19. The method was immunoSEQ multiplex PCR; TCRdb's version includes in-frame clones alone and lacks a portion of them. This sample has roughly 63,000 clones; over 80% occur once, and the top ten carry about 1.5%. The sample consisted of peripheral blood. Receptors were obtained from a man aged 55 to 69 with acute or convalescent COVID-19.

The rearrangement links TRBV28 to TRBJ2-1; possible D gene TRBD2, 6 bases. Germline loops: CDR1 MDHEN, CDR2 SYDVKM. The CDR3 consists of 13 residues. V shed 6 bases and J shed 12 bases, with 18 bases lying between them. CDR3 protein: CASRPGTALWQFF. CDR3 DNA: TGTGCCAGCAGGCCCGGGACTGCCTTGTGGCAGTTCTTC.

The rearrangement uses TRBV24-1 and TRBJ2-2; 7 nucleotides agree with TRBD2. The germline CDR1 and CDR2 sequences are KGHDR and SFDVKD. V lost 10 bases to trimming and J lost 6 bases; unmatched junction nucleotides: 7. This CDR3 region has 13 residues. CDR3: CATGGRLAGELFF. The CDR3, as DNA: TGTGCCACGGGGGGGAGACTTGCCGGGGAGCTGTTTTTT.

The rearrangement links TRBV24-1 to TRBJ2-2; TRBD1 matches at 11 bases. V was pared by 7 bases and J by 4 bases, with 7 bases of the junction left unmatched. The CDR3 length is 16 residues. Germline V lookup: CDR1 KGHDR, CDR2 SFDVKD. The CDR3 here is CATRGQGQGGTGELFF. The CDR3 DNA reads as TGTGCCACCAGGGGACAGGGACAGGGGGGCACCGGGGAGCTGTTTTTT.

The chain is built from TRBV28 and TRBJ1-5, with TRBD1 as a possible D gene (6 bases). CDR3 length: 15 residues. Looked up from germline, CDR1 is MDHEN and CDR2 is SYDVKM. The V end lost 5 bases, the J end lost 0 bases, and 11 bases lay between the germline ends. The CDR3 spells CASSGQRYSNQPQHF. The CDR3 DNA reads as TGTGCCAGCAGTGGACAGAGGTATAGCAATCAGCCCCAGCATTTT.

This clone was observed a single time. The chain recombines TRBV5-6 with TRBJ2-7; 7 nucleotides line up with TRBD2. Germline CDR1 SGHDT, CDR2 YYEEEE. V shed 2 bases, J shed 0 bases, and the junction held 8 bases outside the gene matches. The CDR3 has 16 residues. The CDR3: CASSFRVSGLSYEQYF. The DNA for the CDR3 is TGTGCCAGCAGCTTCCGGGTTAGCGGGCTCTCCTACGAGCAGTACTTC.

The chain carries TRBV3-1 (or the pseudogene TRBV3-2) and TRBJ2-7; 7 positions match TRBD1. CDR1 and CDR2 from the germline V gene are LGHDT and YNNKEL (reference sequence). J gave up 6 bases and V 1 base, and 3 bases lay outside the gene matches. The CDR3 has 13 amino acids. Here the CDR3 reads CASSQVQGVEQYF. The CDR3 DNA is TGTGCCAGCAGCCAAGTTCAGGGGGTCGAGCAGTACTTC.

The genes are TRBV24-1 and TRBJ1-5; D possibly corresponds to TRBD1 (6 bases). The germline gives CDR1 KGHDR, CDR2 SFDVKD. V gave up 5 bases and J gave up 7 bases, with 17 bases separating them. This CDR3 comprises 15 residues. This chain's CDR3 is CATSGAQGAFQPQHF. CDR3 coding DNA: TGTGCCACCAGTGGGGCACAGGGAGCCTTCCAGCCCCAGCATTTT.

This chain connects TRBV15 to TRBJ2-7, with D tentatively TRBD2 (5 bases). This CDR3 has 14 residues. The V end was cut by 3 bases, the J end by 5 bases, with 14 bases between. Germline CDR1 is LNHNV and CDR2 is YYDKDF (reference sequence). CDR3 nucleotides: TGTGCCACCAGCAGCATAGCGTGGGGAAACGAGCAGTACTTC. This codes for CATSSIAWGNEQYF.

This clone was detected only once. The genes are TRBV6-5 and TRBJ1-1; D not certain. Trimming left V 1 base short and J 0 bases short, with 12 bases between. Germline CDR1 is MNHEY and CDR2 is SVGAGI. CDR3 size: 16 residues. The DNA for the CDR3 is TGTGCCAGCAGTTACTTCCGGATGGAGATGAACACTGAAGCTTTCTTT. It specifies CASSYFRMEMNTEAFF.

The V gene is TRBV3-1 (or the pseudogene TRBV3-2), the J gene TRBJ2-1; 9 bases fit TRBD1. V gave up 0 bases and J gave up 4 bases; unmatched junction bases: 4. The length of the CDR3 is 16 residues. The germline gives CDR1 LGHDT, CDR2 YNNKEL (reference sequence). The CDR3 coding sequence is TGTGCCAGCAGCCAAGAACAGGGGGCTAGGTACAATGAGCAGTTCTTC. It encodes CASSQEQGARYNEQFF.

The chain recombines TRBV28 with TRBJ1-5; D call uncertain. Trimming shortened V by 3 bases and J by 9 bases, and 9 bases separated the two germline ends. CDR1 is MDHEN, CDR2 SYDVKM, per germline. The CDR3 is 12 amino acids. The CDR3 protein is CASSLAARPQHF. In DNA form, the CDR3 reads TGTGCCAGCAGTTTGGCCGCACGGCCCCAGCATTTT. Combining the CDR3 with reference TRBV28 and TRBJ1-5 gives the whole variable domain DVKVTQSSRYLVKRTGEKVFLECVQDMDHENMFWYRQDPGLGLRLIYFSYDVKMKEKGDIPEGYSVSREKKERFSLILESASTNQTSMYLCASSLAARPQHFGDGTRLSIL.

V and J are TRBV24-1 and TRBJ1-5; D may be TRBD1 (5 bases). Germline CDR1 reads KGHDR; CDR2 reads SFDVKD. CDR3 size: 15 residues. V was trimmed by 6 bases and J by 5 bases, leaving 16 bases between them. The CDR3 nucleotides are TGTGCCACCAGTCCAGGGTCCGGCAACGATCAGCCCCAGCATTTT. Translating it yields CATSPGSGNDQPQHF.

The V and J genes are TRBV11-2 and TRBJ2-3, with 9 bases fitting TRBD2. The junction had 2 bases not matched to a gene; V was cut back by 0 bases and J by 4 bases. Germline CDR1 SGHAT, CDR2 FQNNGV. The CDR3 runs to 15 residues. The CDR3 DNA reads as TGTGCCAGCAGCTTAGACGGACTAGCGCCAGATACGCAGTATTTT. Protein: CASSLDGLAPDTQYF.

The chain uses TRBV14 and TRBJ1-1, with D perhaps TRBD1 (5 bases). The CDR3 runs 15 residues. Trimming took off 3 bases at V and 5 bases at J, with 16 bases between the two ends. Germline V gene sequence: CDR1 SGHDN, CDR2 FVKESK. Here the CDR3 DNA reads TGTGCCAGCAGCCAGCCCCCGGCCGGGGGGACTGAAGCTTTCTTT. Amino acid sequence: CASSQPPAGGTEAFF.

The chain employs TRBV11-3 and TRBJ2-1; perhaps TRBD1 as D (5 bases). CDR3 length: 13 residues. CDR1 and CDR2 from the germline V gene are SGHNT and YENEEA. The V end lost 1 base, the J end lost 7 bases, and 8 bases lay between the germline ends. In nucleotides, the CDR3 is TGTGCCAGCAGCTTAGCTCAGGGAAATGAGCAGTTCTTC. It is translated as CASSLAQGNEQFF.

V usage is TRBV11-2 and J usage is TRBJ2-7, with 8 bases fitting TRBD2. V lost 4 bases to trimming and J lost 3 bases; unmatched junction nucleotides: 2. This CDR3 has 13 residues. CDR1 is SGHAT and CDR2 is FQNNGV in the germline V gene. CDR3 in DNA: TGTGCCAGCAGCTACCGGGAGGGCTACGAGCAGTACTTC. Encoded protein: CASSYREGYEQYF.

On this clone: One junction end does not reproduce the germline sequence, and a read error may be involved. V is TRBV7-7 and J is TRBJ2-1, with 10 positions matching TRBD1. The CDR3 contains 16 residues. Per the germline V gene, CDR1 is SSHAT and CDR2 is FNYEAQ (reference sequence). CDR3 amino acids: CASSRVPGTGESEQFF. The CDR3 DNA reads as TGTGCTAGCAGCCGTGTCCCCGGGACAGGGGAATCTGAGCAGTTCTTC. The variable domain in full, with the rest retrieved from reference TRBV7-7 and TRBJ2-1, is GAGVSQSPRYKVTKRGQDVTLRCDPISSHATLYWYQQALGQGPEFLTYFNYEAQPDKSGLPSDRFSAERPEGSISTLTIQRTEQRDSAMYRCASSRVPGTGESEQFFGPGTRLTVL.

The rearrangement links TRBV29-1 to TRBJ1-1; 8 nucleotides align to TRBD1. The V and J ends lost 7 bases and 1 base, in that order; junction bases with no gene match: 14. The CDR3 has 16 amino acids. Germline values: CDR1 SQVTM, CDR2 ANQGSEA. The CDR3 protein is CSAINTGGWKNTEAFF. CDR3 coding DNA: TGCAGCGCCATTAATACAGGGGGATGGAAGAACACTGAAGCTTTCTTT.

The chain has TRBV7-2 and TRBJ1-5; no definite D call. Germline values: CDR1 SGHTA, CDR2 FQGNSA. This CDR3 has 14 amino acids. V lost 1 base and J 8 bases, leaving 12 bases between the germline ends. Here the CDR3 reads CASSLVAAGEPQHF. DNA for the CDR3: TGTGCCAGCAGCTTAGTGGCAGCCGGGGAGCCCCAGCATTTT.

The CDR3 bases are TGTGCCAGCAGCCTAGCGCCAGGTAATGGAGAGCAGTACTTC. Residues: CASSLAPGNGEQYF. The rearrangement joins TRBV9 to TRBJ2-7, with a weak D call TRBD2 (6 bases). The germline CDR1 and CDR2 sequences are SGDLS and YYNGEE. The CDR3 is 14 residues long. The V end was cut by 4 bases, the J end by 7 bases, with 18 bases between. The whole variable domain, remainder taken from reference TRBV9 and TRBJ2-7, is DSGVTQTPKHLITATGQRVTLRCSPRSGDLSVYWYQQSLDQGLQFLIQYYNGEERAKGNILERFSAQQFPDLHSELNLSSLELGDSALYFCASSLAPGNGEQYFGPGTRLTVT.

The chain uses TRBV10-3 and TRBJ2-7, with D tentatively TRBD1 (5 bases). Per the germline V gene, CDR1 is ENHRY and CDR2 is SYGVKD. The germline V and J ends were trimmed by 5 bases and 3 bases, with 8 bases remaining between them. The CDR3 loop spans 12 amino acids. The CDR3 DNA follows: TGTGCCATCAGTTCACAGGTCTACGAGCAGTACTTC. This gives the protein CAISSQVYEQYF.

The chain uses TRBV5-5 and TRBJ2-3, with TRBD2 matching 7 bases. Unmatched junction bases numbered 7, after V lost 1 base and J lost 2 bases. CDR1 is SGHKS and CDR2 is YYEKEE in the germline V gene (reference sequence). This CDR3 contains 16 residues. CDR3 coding DNA: TGTGCCAGCAGCTTGTTGGCTAGCGGCTCCACAGATACGCAGTATTTT. Protein: CASSLLASGSTDTQYF.

The chain links TRBV6-2 or TRBV6-3 to TRBJ2-1; TRBD2 matches 13 bases. V lost 4 bases and J lost 3; bases outside the gene matches: 3. CDR1 is MNHEY, CDR2 SVGEGT, per germline. CDR3 length equals 16 residues. The CDR3 nucleotides are TGTGCCAGCAGTTCCAGGACTAGCGGGAGCTACAATGAGCAGTTCTTC. Its translation: CASSSRTSGSYNEQFF.

V and J are TRBV30 and TRBJ1-5; tentatively, D is TRBD1 (5 bases). This CDR3 contains 13 residues. Trimming pared 1 base from V and 4 bases from J, leaving 8 bases between. Per germline, CDR1 GTSNPN and CDR2 SVGIG (reference sequence). The CDR3 DNA is TGTGCCTGGAGTGGAAGGGGAAATCAGCCCCAGCATTTT. This encodes CAWSGRGNQPQHF.

The chain combines TRBV5-4 with TRBJ1-1; D not resolved. Trimming cost V 7 bases and J 4 bases, with 14 bases left between them. Germline lookup yields CDR1 SGHNT and CDR2 YYREEE (reference sequence). The CDR3 covers 13 residues. CDR3 sequence (DNA): TGTGCCAGCGAAGACCAAACGGGCACTGAAGCTTTCTTT. This sequence encodes CASEDQTGTEAFF.

The chain recombines TRBV29-1 with TRBJ1-1, with D unresolved. The CDR3 extends over 10 amino acids. V was pared by 8 bases and J by 3 bases, with 7 bases between. Germline loops: CDR1 SQVTM, CDR2 ANQGSEA. For the CDR3, the DNA is TGCAGCTCCCAGGACACTGAAGCTTTCTTT. This translates into CSSQDTEAFF.

This clone was seen only once. The V gene is TRBV7-2, the J gene TRBJ2-2, with D perhaps matching TRBD1 (5 bases). The CDR3 is 13 amino acids. In germline, CDR1 is SGHTA, CDR2 FQGNSA. The V and J ends lost 8 bases and 7 bases respectively, with 14 bases between them. CDR3 region: CASRQQEYGELFF. The DNA of the CDR3 is TGTGCCAGCCGCCAACAGGAATACGGGGAGCTGTTTTTT.

This clone was picked up one time. CDR3 protein: CAWGMGHSYNSPLHF. The CDR3 DNA reads as TGTGCCTGGGGAATGGGGCATTCCTATAATTCACCCCTCCACTTT. J is TRBJ1-6 and V is TRBV30, with a tentative D call TRBD1 (5 bases). Trimming took 5 bases from V and 1 from J, leaving 12 bases between them. This CDR3 comprises 15 residues. Germline V CDR1 and CDR2: GTSNPN, SVGIG (reference sequence).